The entry below gives a single T cell receptor (beta chain) sequence along with its context. This clonotype was detected only a few times. Its antigen has not been determined. No base-level quality is on record; no much larger clone is a single base apart. The listed sequencing device is Illumina HiSeq 2500. Quantitative 5'-RACE with molecular barcodes was used to prepare TCR beta libraries. In the authors' own workflow: A new computational method, built on a probabilistic model of VDJ rearrangement, was used to identify disease-linked TCR variants. The public reads were run again by TCRdb, first through fastp at Q25 and then through MiXCR, and only productive beta chains were kept. Duplicate CDR3 protein sequences are folded into a single record with the most common DNA and genes. TCRdb, rather than the study authors, made the V and J calls. The table for this sample lists hundreds of thousands of distinct CDR3 sequences; 10% to 15% of them were counted only once. The top ten clones comprise 0.51% of the sample.

These data are taken from a study of CD8 T cells in ankylosing spondylitis (dated 2017 in TCRdb). Study-wide context: The study set out to find disease-linked TCR variants by profiling T cell receptor beta repertoires in ankylosing spondylitis patients and healthy donors. Peripheral blood was sampled, and synovial fluid was also collected from ankylosing spondylitis patients. The whole study cohort included some 100 healthy donors and under 30 ankylosing spondylitis patients.

Counted from cysteine to phenylalanine, this CDR3 has 16 amino acids. Only CDR3 DNA remains: 48 bases, in frame from the first base. V and J are truncated by 0 bases and 0 bases respectively, leaving an intervening sequence of 9 bases. As encoded in the germline V gene, CDR1 is SGHVS while CDR2 is FQNEAQ. Study-wide conclusions, independent of this receptor: Some motif variants had previously been reported in the synovial fluid and blood of reactive arthritis patients, which suggests shared mechanisms of disease initiation. A TCR beta motif made up of seven or eight highly homologous amino acid variants appeared to be characteristic of blood from ankylosing spondylitis patients. Significant enrichment of the disease-linked clones was reported in matched synovial fluid samples from ankylosing spondylitis patients. A CD8+ phenotype was shown by the disease-linked clones, which were found at relatively low frequencies in peripheral blood.

Recombination joined TRBV7-8 with TRBJ1-5; the D gene remains uncertain. This sequence originates from a male donor with ankylosing spondylitis. Specimen: blood, either unsorted or a sorted T cell fraction (not recorded which). The sequenced DNA is TGTGCCAGCAGCTTAGCCTTCAGTGTTAGCAATCAGCCCCAGCATTTT. This gives the protein CASSLAFSVSNQPQHF.